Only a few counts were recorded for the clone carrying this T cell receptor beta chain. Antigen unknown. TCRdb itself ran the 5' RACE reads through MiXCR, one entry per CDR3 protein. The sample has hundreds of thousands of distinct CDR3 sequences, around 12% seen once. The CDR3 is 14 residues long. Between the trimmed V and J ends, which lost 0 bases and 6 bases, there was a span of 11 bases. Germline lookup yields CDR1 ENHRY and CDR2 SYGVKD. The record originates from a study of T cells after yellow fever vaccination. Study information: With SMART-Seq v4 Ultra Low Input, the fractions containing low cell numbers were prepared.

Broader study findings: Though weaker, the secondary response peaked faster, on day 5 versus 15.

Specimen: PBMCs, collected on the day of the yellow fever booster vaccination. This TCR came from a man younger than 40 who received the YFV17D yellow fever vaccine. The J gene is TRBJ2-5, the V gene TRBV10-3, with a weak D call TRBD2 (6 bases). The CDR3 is CAISESGGVQTQYF. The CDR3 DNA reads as TGTGCCATCAGTGAGTCCGGGGGAGTACAGACCCAGTACTTC.